In this sample, the clone carrying this T cell receptor (beta chain) turned up a few times. Its antigen remains unidentified. TCR cDNA was made by 5'RACE template switching, adding a universal primer site and UMIs. From the 5' RACE reads, TCRdb called clonotypes with MiXCR, one entry per CDR3 protein. The table records roughly 330,000 distinct CDR3 sequences, approximately 3.9% of them present only once. The data were taken from a study of T cells after yellow fever vaccination. Study-level points and caveats: Abundant bulk-population clonotypes could contaminate the FACS-sorted repertoires.

Per germline, CDR1 DFQATT and CDR2 SNEGSKA (reference sequence). The CDR3 runs to 15 residues. Trimming took off 4 bases at V and 4 bases at J, with 17 bases between the two ends. The clonotype comes from a young man who received the YFV17D yellow fever vaccine. The material sequenced was PBMCs, taken 5 days after the yellow fever booster vaccination. The chain employs TRBV20-1 and TRBJ1-5, with D perhaps TRBD1 (5 bases). CDR3 in amino acids: CSAKRGGEPNQPQHF. The CDR3 nucleotides are TGCAGTGCTAAGCGAGGAGGGGAACCTAATCAGCCCCAGCATTTT.